This TCR beta chain comes out of a study of tumour-infiltrating T cells in Burkitt lymphoma. Turning to the study itself: Patients covered every epidemiological subtype of Burkitt lymphoma. Productive clonality predicted overall and progression-free survival.

The CDR3 runs to 13 residues. V shed 3 bases and J 4 bases; nucleotides not matched to a gene: 3. CDR1 MNHEY and CDR2 SMNVEV come from the germline V gene (reference sequence). Repertoires were generated with immunoSEQ multiplex PCR, while TCRdb's copy carries only in-frame clones and drops some. The data show over a thousand clones, 10% to 15% seen once. About this clone itself: What it recognizes is unknown.

Study-wide results and limits: Several public clonotypes were shared across many Burkitt lymphoma patients.

Sequencing was carried out using tumor tissue. The receptor comes from a human donor with Burkitt lymphoma. V and J are TRBV27 and TRBJ2-7, with 7 bases lining up with TRBD2. CDR3 coding DNA: TGTGCCAGCAGTTTGGGAGCGGGGTACGAGCAGTACTTC. Translated: CASSLGAGYEQYF.